The 28 T cell receptor beta chains in this list originate from one sample, sequenced in a study of CD8 T cells in ankylosing spondylitis. The antigens for these receptors are not known. General study points: Blood from ankylosing spondylitis patients appeared to carry a characteristic roughly eight-variant TCR beta motif.

From the 5' RACE reads, TCRdb called clonotypes with MiXCR, one entry per CDR3 protein. The sample holds a few hundred thousand distinct CDR3 sequences, roughly 13% seen once. The sequenced material came from blood, either unsorted or a sorted T cell fraction (not recorded which). The receptors originated from a male donor with ankylosing spondylitis.

The V call is TRBV18, the J call TRBJ2-2; D remains unclear. Germline CDR1 and CDR2: KGHSH and LQKENI. This CDR3 has 14 amino acids. V dropped 0 bases and J dropped 6 bases, with 8 bases sitting between them. DNA of the CDR3: TGTGCCAGCTCACCACCAGGAACGGCCGGGGAGCTGTTTTTT. As protein: CASSPPGTAGELFF.

There are many counts of this clonotype. The chain couples TRBV20-1 to TRBJ1-1, with no clear D. The germline gives CDR1 DFQATT, CDR2 SNEGSKA (reference sequence). The CDR3 sequence is 15 residues long. Deletions cut 0 bases from V and 4 bases from J, with 15 bases between. The CDR3 protein is CSARDLRSGSTEAFF. The CDR3, as DNA: TGCAGTGCTAGAGATCTCAGGTCGGGCAGCACTGAAGCTTTCTTT.

This clonotype showed up just a few times. The chain carries TRBV24-1 and TRBJ2-3; D is possibly TRBD2 (5 bases). The CDR3 runs 16 residues. Per the germline V gene, CDR1 is KGHDR and CDR2 is SFDVKD. Trimming cost V 2 bases and J 1 base, with 12 bases left between them. The CDR3 coding sequence is TGTGCCACCAGTGATTGGGAGACTCGCGGCACAGATACGCAGTATTTT. Translating gives CATSDWETRGTDTQYF.

The genes are TRBV12-3 or TRBV12-4 and TRBJ2-1, with D perhaps matching TRBD2 (6 bases). V lost 4 bases, J lost 0 bases, and 13 bases lay in between. This CDR3 contains 16 residues. DNA of the CDR3: TGTGCCAGCAGTTCTTTAGCGGTGCGCTCCTACAATGAGCAGTTCTTC. This gives the protein CASSSLAVRSYNEQFF.

In this sample, this clonotype turned up a few times. The chain is built from TRBV7-2 and TRBJ2-1, with D possibly TRBD2 on 5 matching bases. Trimming left V 1 base short and J 9 bases short, with 16 bases between. The CDR3 length is 15 residues. The germline CDR1 and CDR2 sequences are SGHTA and FQGNSA. CDR3 region: CASSLVGDYLGEQFF. CDR3 bases: TGTGCCAGCAGCTTAGTTGGTGACTACCTCGGTGAGCAGTTCTTC. The complete variable domain, with remaining parts taken from reference TRBV7-2 and TRBJ2-1, reads GAGVSQSPSNKVTEKGKDVELRCDPISGHTALYWYRQSLGQGLEFLIYFQGNSAPDKSGLPSDRFSAERTGGSVSTLTIQRTQQEDSAVYLCASSLVGDYLGEQFFGPGTRLTVL.

The V call is TRBV7-2, the J call TRBJ1-5; a possible D gene is TRBD1 (5 bases). V lost 7 bases to trimming and J lost 7 bases, with 14 bases between them. Germline V CDR1 and CDR2: SGHTA, FQGNSA. The CDR3 is 13 amino acids. CDR3 DNA sequence: TGTGCCAGCACATCCCCCGGGGGACAGCCCCAGCATTTT. Translated: CASTSPGGQPQHF.

This clonotype was recorded many times. The V call is TRBV30, the J call TRBJ1-5, with 10 bases matching TRBD1. CDR3 size: 14 residues. CDR1 GTSNPN and CDR2 SVGIG come from the germline V gene (reference sequence). The J segment lost 4 bases and the V segment lost 5 bases, leaving 5 bases of the junction unmatched. The CDR3 sequence: CAWGPGQGNQPQHF. The DNA for the CDR3 is TGTGCCTGGGGGCCGGGACAGGGGAATCAGCCCCAGCATTTT.

The chain recombines TRBV7-2 with TRBJ2-3; D unclear. Deletions cut 5 bases from V and 6 bases from J, with 15 bases between. The CDR3 sequence is 14 residues long. Germline V gene sequence: CDR1 SGHTA, CDR2 FQGNSA. The CDR3 protein is CASSRDTTRDTQYF. CDR3 DNA: TGTGCCAGCAGCCGAGACACAACCCGGGATACGCAGTATTTT.

V usage is TRBV15 and J usage is TRBJ2-7, with 8 nucleotides matching TRBD1. The germline gives CDR1 LNHNV, CDR2 YYDKDF (reference sequence). V lost 6 bases and J lost 1; bases outside the gene matches: 8. The CDR3 contains 15 residues. The CDR3 DNA sequence: TGTGCCACCAGATTTGGACAGGGTGAGTCCTACGAGCAGTACTTC. Amino acid sequence: CATRFGQGESYEQYF.

In DNA form, the CDR3 reads TGTGCCTGGAGTGTACAAGCGGGGAGCGAGCAGTACTTC. This translates into CAWSVQAGSEQYF. The V and J genes are TRBV30 and TRBJ2-7; 7 bases agree with TRBD2. There are 13 residues in the CDR3. Looked up from germline, CDR1 is GTSNPN and CDR2 is SVGIG (reference sequence). Trimming at V came to 0 bases and at J to 6 bases, leaving 5 bases not matched to a gene.

This clonotype occurred many times. Here the CDR3 reads CASRLWDRGGITAPEQYF. The CDR3 region has the DNA TGTGCCAGTCGATTATGGGACAGGGGAGGGATCACTGCGCCCGAGCAGTACTTC. The chain combines TRBV25-1 with TRBJ2-7; 10 bases map to TRBD1. V was clipped by 9 bases and J by 6 bases; unmatched bases: 23. CDR3 length equals 18 residues. CDR1 and CDR2 (germline): MGHDK, SYGVNS.

This chain uses TRBV6-6 with TRBJ2-7; unclear D gene. This CDR3 is built from 13 residues. The germline V gene has CDR1 MNHNY and CDR2 SVGAGI (reference sequence). V lost 0 bases to trimming and J lost 3 bases, with 6 bases between them. Written as DNA, the CDR3 is TGTGCCAGCAGTTACTCTGCACTCTACGAGCAGTACTTC. Residues: CASSYSALYEQYF.

The chain recombines TRBV7-2 with TRBJ2-1; D gene uncertain. Trimming cost V 6 bases and J 7 bases, with 13 bases left between them. Germline V gene data show CDR1 as SGHTA and CDR2 as FQGNSA. The CDR3 sequence is 13 residues long. This chain's CDR3 is CASSPTYQNEQFF. Written as DNA, the CDR3 is TGTGCCAGCAGTCCGACCTACCAGAATGAGCAGTTCTTC.

This clonotype was counted at least ten times. The CDR3 loop reads CASSRAGWGEKLFF. The DNA of the CDR3 is TGTGCCAGCAGCCGAGCGGGGTGGGGTGAAAAACTGTTTTTT. The chain recombines TRBV14 with TRBJ1-4; D is unresolved. Trimming shortened V by 4 bases and J by 7 bases, and 13 bases separated the two germline ends. CDR1 and CDR2 from the germline V gene are SGHDN and FVKESK. The CDR3 extends over 14 amino acids.

At least ten counts were recorded for this clonotype. This chain connects TRBV11-3 to TRBJ2-1; TRBD2 is a possible D gene (5 bases). The germline V and J ends were trimmed by 5 bases and 2 bases, with 13 bases remaining between them. The CDR3 is made up of 15 amino acids. Germline V gene data show CDR1 as SGHNT and CDR2 as YENEEA. CDR3: CASSPVALTYNEQFF. DNA for the CDR3: TGTGCCAGCAGCCCCGTAGCGCTCACCTACAATGAGCAGTTCTTC.

This clonotype has a count of ten or more. The chain recombines TRBV9 with TRBJ2-5; D is ambiguous. In germline, CDR1 is SGDLS, CDR2 YYNGEE. Trimming took off 0 bases at V and 1 base at J, with 4 bases between the two ends. This CDR3 spans 13 amino acids. The CDR3, as DNA: TGTGCCAGCAGCGTAGAAGGCCAAGAGACCCAGTACTTC. As protein: CASSVEGQETQYF.

The sample holds a few counts of this clonotype. CDR3 loop: CASSVGGTSRNEQFF. Written as DNA, the CDR3 is TGTGCCAGCAGCGTAGGGGGGACGTCTAGGAATGAGCAGTTCTTC. The chain recombines TRBV9 with TRBJ2-1; either TRBD1 or TRBD2 may supply D (5 bases each). The ends were cut back, 0 bases at V and 7 bases at J, with 14 bases in the middle. Germline lookup yields CDR1 SGDLS and CDR2 YYNGEE. The CDR3 has 15 residues.

This clonotype was seen a handful of times. The genes are TRBV7-9 and TRBJ2-1; D may be TRBD1 (5 bases). Per germline, CDR1 SEHNR and CDR2 FQNEAQ (reference sequence). The germline V and J ends were trimmed by 3 bases and 8 bases, with 14 bases remaining between them. The CDR3 is made up of 14 amino acids. As DNA, the CDR3 is TGTGCCAGCAGCTTTAGTATTAGGGGCGATGAGCAGTTCTTC. Amino acids: CASSFSIRGDEQFF.

The V and J genes are TRBV3-1 and TRBJ1-2; the D gene is possibly TRBD1 (5 bases). V was clipped by 0 bases and J by 1 base, with 9 bases between them. The CDR3 loop spans 15 amino acids. Germline lookup yields CDR1 LGHDT and CDR2 YNNKEL (reference sequence). The CDR3 region has the DNA TGTGCCAGCAGCCAAGATAACAGGTTTAACTATGGCTACACCTTC. Translating gives CASSQDNRFNYGYTF.

This clonotype was recorded a few times. The rearrangement links TRBV7-6 to TRBJ2-3, with 11 bases lining up with TRBD2. The CDR3 contains 20 residues. Trimming removed 3 bases from V and 5 bases from J; junction bases left unmatched: 19. The V gene's germline CDR1 is SGHVS and CDR2 FNYEAQ. The CDR3 loop is CASSLNPQGPGLAGGDTQYF. The CDR3, as DNA: TGTGCCAGCAGCTTGAATCCACAGGGACCCGGACTAGCGGGTGGAGATACGCAGTATTTT.

This rearrangement joins TRBV7-2 to TRBJ1-4; no firm D call. The CDR3 is 14 amino acids. The ends were cut back, 1 base at V and 0 bases at J, with 3 bases in the middle. Germline CDR1 and CDR2: SGHTA and FQGNSA. The CDR3 spells CASSLETTNEKLFF. CDR3 nucleotide sequence: TGTGCCAGCAGCTTAGAGACAACTAATGAAAAACTGTTTTTT.

The chain carries TRBV7-2 and TRBJ2-2; D gene ambiguous. From germline, CDR1 is SGHTA and CDR2 FQGNSA. This CDR3 has 14 residues. V was shortened by 1 base and J by 7 bases, with 10 bases between the two germline ends. CDR3: CASSLEADYGELFF. CDR3 nucleotides: TGTGCCAGCAGCTTAGAGGCGGATTACGGGGAGCTGTTTTTT.

This clonotype was counted ten times or more. This chain joins TRBV5-1 and TRBJ2-1, with TRBD2 matching over 13 bases. Per germline, CDR1 SGHRS and CDR2 YFSETQ. With V trimmed by 4 bases and J by 6 bases, 7 bases remained unmatched. The CDR3 length is 16 residues. The CDR3 here is CASSGTLAGGPNEQFF. CDR3 DNA sequence: TGCGCCAGCAGCGGTACACTAGCGGGAGGGCCCAATGAGCAGTTCTTC.

This clonotype was recorded a few times. The chain couples TRBV20-1 to TRBJ2-5; D perhaps matches TRBD2 (5 bases). V lost 3 bases to trimming and J lost 4 bases, with 15 bases between them. This CDR3 spans 14 amino acids. Germline CDR1 DFQATT, CDR2 SNEGSKA (reference sequence). CDR3 sequence: CSASDRAVAETQYF. CDR3 nucleotide sequence: TGCAGTGCTAGTGATAGAGCGGTGGCAGAGACCCAGTACTTC.

The CDR3 DNA follows: TGTGCCAGCAGCGATAATCGGCTCGATGGCTACACCTTC. Protein sequence: CASSDNRLDGYTF. The V and J genes are TRBV27 and TRBJ1-2; D unclear. V lost 6 bases and J lost 6, with 14 bases in between. This CDR3 has 13 amino acids. CDR1 MNHEY and CDR2 SMNVEV come from the germline V gene (reference sequence).

The gene calls are TRBV5-1 and TRBJ2-1; TRBD2 matches 10 bases. The CDR3 consists of 14 residues. V was clipped by 5 bases and J by 8 bases; unmatched bases: 7. Germline CDR1 and CDR2: SGHRS and YFSETQ. The CDR3 bases are TGCGCCAGCAGGGCTAGCGGGAGTCCGGATGAGCAGTTCTTC. The encoded protein is CASRASGSPDEQFF.

J is TRBJ2-7 and V is TRBV30; perhaps TRBD2 as D (6 bases). V lost 3 bases to trimming and J lost 0 bases, with 12 bases between them. From germline, CDR1 is GTSNPN and CDR2 SVGIG (reference sequence). The CDR3 has 14 amino acids. The CDR3 here is CAWRPGTYSYEQYF. The CDR3 nucleotides read TGTGCCTGGAGACCCGGGACTTACTCCTACGAGCAGTACTTC.

This sequence joins TRBV7-2 and TRBJ2-7; 10 positions match TRBD2. This CDR3 region has 17 residues. Germline V CDR1 and CDR2: SGHTA, FQGNSA. V lost 3 bases to trimming and J lost 2 bases; unmatched junction nucleotides: 10. CDR3 sequence (DNA): TGTGCCAGCAGCTTCTCCGCAAGCGGGAGGGCTCCCTACGAGCAGTACTTC. This codes for CASSFSASGRAPYEQYF.